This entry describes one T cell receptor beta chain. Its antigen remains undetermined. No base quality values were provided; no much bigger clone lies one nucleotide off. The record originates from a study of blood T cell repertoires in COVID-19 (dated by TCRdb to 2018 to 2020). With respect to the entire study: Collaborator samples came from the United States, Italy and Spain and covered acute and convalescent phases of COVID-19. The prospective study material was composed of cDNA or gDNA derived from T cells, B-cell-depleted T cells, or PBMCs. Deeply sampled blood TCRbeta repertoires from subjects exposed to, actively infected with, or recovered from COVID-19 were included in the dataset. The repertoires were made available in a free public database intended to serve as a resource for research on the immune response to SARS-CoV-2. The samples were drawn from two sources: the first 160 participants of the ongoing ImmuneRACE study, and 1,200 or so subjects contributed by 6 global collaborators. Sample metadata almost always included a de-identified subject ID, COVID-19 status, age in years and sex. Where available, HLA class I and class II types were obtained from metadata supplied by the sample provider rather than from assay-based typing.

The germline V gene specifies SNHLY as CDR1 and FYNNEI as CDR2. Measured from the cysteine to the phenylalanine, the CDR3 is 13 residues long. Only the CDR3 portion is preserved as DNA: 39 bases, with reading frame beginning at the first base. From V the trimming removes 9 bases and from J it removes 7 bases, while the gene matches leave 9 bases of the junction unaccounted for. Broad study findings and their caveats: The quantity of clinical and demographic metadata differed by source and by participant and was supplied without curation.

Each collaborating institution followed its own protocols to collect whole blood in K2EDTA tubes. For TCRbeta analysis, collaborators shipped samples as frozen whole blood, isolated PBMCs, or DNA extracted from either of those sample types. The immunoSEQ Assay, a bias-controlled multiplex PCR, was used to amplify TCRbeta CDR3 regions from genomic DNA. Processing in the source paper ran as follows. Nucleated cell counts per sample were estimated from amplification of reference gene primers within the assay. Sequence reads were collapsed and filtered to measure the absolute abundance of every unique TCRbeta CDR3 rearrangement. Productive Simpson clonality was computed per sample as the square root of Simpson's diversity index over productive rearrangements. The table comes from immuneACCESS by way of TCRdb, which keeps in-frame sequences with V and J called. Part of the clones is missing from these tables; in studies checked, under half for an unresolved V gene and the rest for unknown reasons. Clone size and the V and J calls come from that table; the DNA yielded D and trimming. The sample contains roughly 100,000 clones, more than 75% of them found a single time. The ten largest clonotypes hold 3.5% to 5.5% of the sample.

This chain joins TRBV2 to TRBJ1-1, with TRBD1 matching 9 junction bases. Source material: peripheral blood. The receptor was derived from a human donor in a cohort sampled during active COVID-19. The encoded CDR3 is CARQGALTFEAFF. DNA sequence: TGTGCCAGACAGGGGGCGCTTACCTTTGAAGCTTTCTTT. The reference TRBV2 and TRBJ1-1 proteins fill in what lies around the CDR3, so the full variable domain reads EPEVTQTPSHQVTQMGQEVILRCVPISNHLYFYWYRQILGQKVEFLVSFYNNEISEKSEIFDDQFSVERPDGSNFTLKIRSTKLEDSAMYFCARQGALTFEAFFGQGTRLTVV.